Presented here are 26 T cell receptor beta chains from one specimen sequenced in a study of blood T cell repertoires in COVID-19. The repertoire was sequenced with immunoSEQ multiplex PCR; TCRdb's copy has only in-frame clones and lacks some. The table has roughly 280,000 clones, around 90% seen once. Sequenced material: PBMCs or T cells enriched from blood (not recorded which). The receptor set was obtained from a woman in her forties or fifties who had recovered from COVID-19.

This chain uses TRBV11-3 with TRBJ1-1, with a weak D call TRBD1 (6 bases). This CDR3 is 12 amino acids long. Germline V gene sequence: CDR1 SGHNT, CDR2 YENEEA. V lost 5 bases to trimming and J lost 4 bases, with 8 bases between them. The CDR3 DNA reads TGTGCCAGCAGCAAAGGGGGCACTGAAGCTTTCTTT. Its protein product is CASSKGGTEAFF.

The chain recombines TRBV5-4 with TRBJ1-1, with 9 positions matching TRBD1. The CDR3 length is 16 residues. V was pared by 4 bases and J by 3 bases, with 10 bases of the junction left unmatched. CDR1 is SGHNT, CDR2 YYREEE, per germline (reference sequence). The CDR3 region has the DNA TGTGCCAGCAGCCCAGCAATGACAGGGGGGCACACTGAAGCTTTCTTT. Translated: CASSPAMTGGHTEAFF.

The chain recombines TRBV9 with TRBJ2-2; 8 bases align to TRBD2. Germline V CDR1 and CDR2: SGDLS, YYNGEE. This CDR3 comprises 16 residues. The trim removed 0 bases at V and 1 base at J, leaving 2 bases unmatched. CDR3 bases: TGTGCCAGCAGCGTAGATAGCGGGAAGAACACCGGGGAGCTGTTTTTT. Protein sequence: CASSVDSGKNTGELFF.

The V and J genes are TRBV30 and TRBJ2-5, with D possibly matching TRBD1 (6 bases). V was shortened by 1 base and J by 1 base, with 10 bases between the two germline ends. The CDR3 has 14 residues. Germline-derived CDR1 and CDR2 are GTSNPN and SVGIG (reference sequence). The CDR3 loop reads CAWSDSRGQETQYF. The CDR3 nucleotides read TGTGCCTGGAGTGACAGCAGGGGCCAAGAGACCCAGTACTTC.

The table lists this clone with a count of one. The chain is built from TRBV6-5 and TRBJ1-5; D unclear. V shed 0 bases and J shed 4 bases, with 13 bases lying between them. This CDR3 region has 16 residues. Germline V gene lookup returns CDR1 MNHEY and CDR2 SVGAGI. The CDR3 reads CASSYSSGVVNQPQHF. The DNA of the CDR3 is TGTGCCAGCAGTTACTCGAGCGGGGTCGTGAATCAGCCCCAGCATTTT.

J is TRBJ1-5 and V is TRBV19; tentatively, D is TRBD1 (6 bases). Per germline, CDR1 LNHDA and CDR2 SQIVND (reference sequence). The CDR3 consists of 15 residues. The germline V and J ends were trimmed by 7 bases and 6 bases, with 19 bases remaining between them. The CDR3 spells CASTQRGANVQPQHF. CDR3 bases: TGTGCCAGTACCCAGCGGGGGGCAAATGTTCAGCCCCAGCATTTT.

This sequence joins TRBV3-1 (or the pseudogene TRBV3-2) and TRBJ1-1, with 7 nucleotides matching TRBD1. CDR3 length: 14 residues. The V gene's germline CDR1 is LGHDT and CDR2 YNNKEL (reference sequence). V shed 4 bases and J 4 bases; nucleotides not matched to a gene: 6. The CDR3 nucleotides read TGTGCCAGCAGCCCCGATCACAGGGGCACTGAAGCTTTCTTT. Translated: CASSPDHRGTEAFF.

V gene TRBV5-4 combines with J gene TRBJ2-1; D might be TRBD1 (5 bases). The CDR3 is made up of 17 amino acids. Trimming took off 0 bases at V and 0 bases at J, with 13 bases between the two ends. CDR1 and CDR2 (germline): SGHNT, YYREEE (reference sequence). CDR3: CASSLGRRQSSYNEQFF. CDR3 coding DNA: TGTGCCAGCAGCTTGGGGCGGAGACAGAGCTCCTACAATGAGCAGTTCTTC.

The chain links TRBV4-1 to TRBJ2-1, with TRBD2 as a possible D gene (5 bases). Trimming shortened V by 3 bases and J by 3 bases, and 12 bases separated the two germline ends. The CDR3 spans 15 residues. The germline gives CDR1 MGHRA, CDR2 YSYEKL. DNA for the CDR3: TGCGCCAGCAGCCACCGCTCGGGGAACTACAATGAGCAGTTCTTC. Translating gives CASSHRSGNYNEQFF.

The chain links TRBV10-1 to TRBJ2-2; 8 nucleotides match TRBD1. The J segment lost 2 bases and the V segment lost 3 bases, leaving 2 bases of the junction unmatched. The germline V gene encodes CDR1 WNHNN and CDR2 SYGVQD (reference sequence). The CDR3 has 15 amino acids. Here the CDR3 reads CASSDRGRNTGELFF. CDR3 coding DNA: TGCGCCAGCAGTGACAGGGGGCGAAACACCGGGGAGCTGTTTTTT.

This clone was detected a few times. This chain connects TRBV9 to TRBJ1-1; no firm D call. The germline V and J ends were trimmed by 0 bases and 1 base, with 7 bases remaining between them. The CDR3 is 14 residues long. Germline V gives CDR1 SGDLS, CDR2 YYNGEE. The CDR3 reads CASSVAGRNTEAFF. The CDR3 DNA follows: TGTGCCAGCAGCGTAGCGGGTAGGAACACTGAAGCTTTCTTT. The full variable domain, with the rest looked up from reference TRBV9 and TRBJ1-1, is DSGVTQTPKHLITATGQRVTLRCSPRSGDLSVYWYQQSLDQGLQFLIQYYNGEERAKGNILERFSAQQFPDLHSELNLSSLELGDSALYFCASSVAGRNTEAFFGQGTRLTVV.

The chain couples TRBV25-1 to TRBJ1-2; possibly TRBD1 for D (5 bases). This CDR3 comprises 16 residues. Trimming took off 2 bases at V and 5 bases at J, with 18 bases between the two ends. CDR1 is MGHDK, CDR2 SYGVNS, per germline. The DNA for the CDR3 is TGTGCCAGCAGTGAAGAAATGCAGGGTCTTGATTATGGCTACACCTTC. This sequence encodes CASSEEMQGLDYGYTF.

This CDR3 reads CASSLSPAGANEKLFF. The CDR3 nucleotides are TGTGCCAGCAGTTTATCTCCGGCAGGGGCTAATGAAAAACTGTTTTTT. The chain links TRBV27 to TRBJ1-4, with D maybe TRBD1 (6 bases). From germline, CDR1 is MNHEY and CDR2 SMNVEV (reference sequence). Trimming stripped 0 bases from V and 3 bases from J, with 11 bases between. The CDR3 spans 16 residues.

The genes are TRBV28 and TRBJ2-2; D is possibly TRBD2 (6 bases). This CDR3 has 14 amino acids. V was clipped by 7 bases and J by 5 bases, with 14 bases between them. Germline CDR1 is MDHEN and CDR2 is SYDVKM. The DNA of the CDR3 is TGTGCCAGCATCGGGACTTTTAGAACCGGGGAGCTGTTTTTT. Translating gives CASIGTFRTGELFF. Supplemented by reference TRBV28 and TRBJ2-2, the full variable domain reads DVKVTQSSRYLVKRTGEKVFLECVQDMDHENMFWYRQDPGLGLRLIYFSYDVKMKEKGDIPEGYSVSREKKERFSLILESASTNQTSMYLCASIGTFRTGELFFGEGSRLTVL.

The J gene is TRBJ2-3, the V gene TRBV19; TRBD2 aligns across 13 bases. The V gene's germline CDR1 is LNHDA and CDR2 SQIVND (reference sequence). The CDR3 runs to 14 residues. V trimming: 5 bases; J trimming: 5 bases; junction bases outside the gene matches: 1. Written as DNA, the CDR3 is TGTGCCAGTAGTGGACTAGCGGGAGAAGATACGCAGTATTTT. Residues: CASSGLAGEDTQYF.

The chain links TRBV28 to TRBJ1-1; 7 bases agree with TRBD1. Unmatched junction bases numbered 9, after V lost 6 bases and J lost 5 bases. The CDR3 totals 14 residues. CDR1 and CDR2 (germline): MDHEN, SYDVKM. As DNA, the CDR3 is TGTGCCAGCAGCCTACAGGGGTCAAGGACTGAAGCTTTCTTT. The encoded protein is CASSLQGSRTEAFF. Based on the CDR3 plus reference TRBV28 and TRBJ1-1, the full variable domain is DVKVTQSSRYLVKRTGEKVFLECVQDMDHENMFWYRQDPGLGLRLIYFSYDVKMKEKGDIPEGYSVSREKKERFSLILESASTNQTSMYLCASSLQGSRTEAFFGQGTRLTVV.

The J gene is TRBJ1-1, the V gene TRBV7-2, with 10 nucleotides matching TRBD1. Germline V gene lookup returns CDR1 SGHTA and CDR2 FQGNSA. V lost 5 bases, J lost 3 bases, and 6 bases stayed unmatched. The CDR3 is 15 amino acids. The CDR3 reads CASSTQTGGHTEAFF. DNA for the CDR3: TGTGCCAGCAGCACCCAGACAGGGGGCCACACTGAAGCTTTCTTT. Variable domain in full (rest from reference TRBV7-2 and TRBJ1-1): GAGVSQSPSNKVTEKGKDVELRCDPISGHTALYWYRQSLGQGLEFLIYFQGNSAPDKSGLPSDRFSAERTGGSVSTLTIQRTQQEDSAVYLCASSTQTGGHTEAFFGQGTRLTVV.

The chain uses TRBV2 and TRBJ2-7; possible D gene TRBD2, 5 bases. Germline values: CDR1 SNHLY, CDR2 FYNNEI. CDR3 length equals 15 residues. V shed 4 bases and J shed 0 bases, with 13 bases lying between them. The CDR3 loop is CASSVVPGSSYEQYF. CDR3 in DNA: TGTGCCAGCAGTGTGGTACCGGGGAGCTCCTACGAGCAGTACTTC.

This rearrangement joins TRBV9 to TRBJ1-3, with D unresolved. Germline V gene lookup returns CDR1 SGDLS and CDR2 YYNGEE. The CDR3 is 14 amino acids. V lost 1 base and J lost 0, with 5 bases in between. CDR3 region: CASSVSSSGNTIYF. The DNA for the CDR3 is TGTGCCAGCAGCGTATCGAGCTCTGGAAACACCATATATTTT.

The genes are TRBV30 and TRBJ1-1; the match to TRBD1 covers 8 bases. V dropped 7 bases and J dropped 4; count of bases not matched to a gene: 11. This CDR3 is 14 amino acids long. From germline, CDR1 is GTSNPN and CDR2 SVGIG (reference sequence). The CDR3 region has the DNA TGTGCCTTAATAATCAGGGGGCTGCGCACTGAAGCTTTCTTT. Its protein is CALIIRGLRTEAFF. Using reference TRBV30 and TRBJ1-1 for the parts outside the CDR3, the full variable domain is SQTIHQWPATLVQPVGSPLSLECTVEGTSNPNLYWYRQAAGRGLQLLFYSVGIGQISSEVPQNLSASRPQDRQFILSSKKLLLSDSGFYLCALIIRGLRTEAFFGQGTRLTVV.

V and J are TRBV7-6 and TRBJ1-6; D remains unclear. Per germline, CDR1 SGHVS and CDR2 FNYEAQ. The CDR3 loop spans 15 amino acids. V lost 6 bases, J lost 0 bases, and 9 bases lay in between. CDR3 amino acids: CASSITSSYNSPLHF. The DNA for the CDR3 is TGTGCCAGCAGTATTACTAGCTCCTATAATTCACCCCTCCACTTT.

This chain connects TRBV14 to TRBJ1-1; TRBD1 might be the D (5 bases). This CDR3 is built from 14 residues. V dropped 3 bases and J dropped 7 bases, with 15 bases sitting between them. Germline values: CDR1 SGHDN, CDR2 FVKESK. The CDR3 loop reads CASSHDRRVGEAFF. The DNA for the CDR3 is TGTGCCAGCAGCCATGACCGCAGGGTCGGTGAAGCTTTCTTT.

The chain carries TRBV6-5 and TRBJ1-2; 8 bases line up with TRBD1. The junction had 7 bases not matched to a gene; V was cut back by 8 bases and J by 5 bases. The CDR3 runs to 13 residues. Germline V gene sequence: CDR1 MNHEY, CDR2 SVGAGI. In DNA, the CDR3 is TGTGCCAGCGGTCGGGACAGGAAGTATGGCTACACCTTC. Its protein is CASGRDRKYGYTF.

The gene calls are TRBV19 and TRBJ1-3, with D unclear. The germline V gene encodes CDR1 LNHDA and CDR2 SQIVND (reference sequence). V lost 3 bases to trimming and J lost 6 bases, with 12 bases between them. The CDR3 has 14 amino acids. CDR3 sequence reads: CASSIGGSQNTIYF. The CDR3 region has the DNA TGTGCCAGTAGTATTGGCGGATCTCAAAACACCATATATTTT. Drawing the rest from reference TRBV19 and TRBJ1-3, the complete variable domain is DGGITQSPKYLFRKEGQNVTLSCEQNLNHDAMYWYRQDPGQGLRLIYYSQIVNDFQKGDIAEGYSVSREKKESFPLTVTSAQKNPTAFYLCASSIGGSQNTIYFGEGSWLTVV.

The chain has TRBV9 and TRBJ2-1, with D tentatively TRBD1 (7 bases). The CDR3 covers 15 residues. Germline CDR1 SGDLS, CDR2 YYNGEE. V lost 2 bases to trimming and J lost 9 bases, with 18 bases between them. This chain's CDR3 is CASSVTGARGGEQFF. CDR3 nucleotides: TGTGCCAGCAGCGTTACAGGGGCCAGGGGAGGTGAGCAGTTCTTC.

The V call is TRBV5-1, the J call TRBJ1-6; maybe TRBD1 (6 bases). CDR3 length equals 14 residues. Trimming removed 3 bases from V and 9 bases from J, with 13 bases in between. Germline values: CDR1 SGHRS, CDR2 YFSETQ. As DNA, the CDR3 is TGCGCCAGCAGCTCAGGACAGTTTGGTTCACCCCTCCACTTT. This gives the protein CASSSGQFGSPLHF.